The rows below give T cell receptor beta chains drawn from one sample of a study of spatial heterogeneity in lung cancer. Using its own MiXCR run on the 5' RACE reads, TCRdb lists one record per CDR3 protein. The sample comprises about 92,000 distinct CDR3 sequences, roughly 12% of which are singletons, and more than 40% rests with the top ten. The source material was PBMCs, sampled at surgery. The receptors here all came from a male donor with early-stage non-small cell lung cancer. Both conserved end residues are part of each CDR3. A D gene is named only where the DNA matches it firmly. The size of a clone is reported for some rows only, either as once, few or many, or as a class for expanded clones.

V gene	clone size	J gene	CDR3 length	D gene	CDR3 protein	CDR3 DNA
TRBV19	.	TRBJ2-1	14	TRBD2	CASRIRTSGSEQFF	TGTGCCAGTAGAATTCGGACTAGCGGGAGTGAGCAGTTCTTC
TRBV4-3	many	TRBJ2-7	15	TRBD1	CASSRGTGAPYEQYF	TGCGCCAGCAGCCGCGGGACAGGGGCCCCCTACGAGCAGTACTTC
TRBV3-1	few	TRBJ2-1	15	TRBD2	CASSLSGTTYNEQFF	TGTGCCAGCAGCCTTAGCGGGACTACCTACAATGAGCAGTTCTTC
TRBV27	.	TRBJ2-7	15	TRBD2	CASTNSGGLVSEQYF	TGTGCCAGCACTAACAGCGGGGGACTAGTTTCCGAGCAGTACTTC
TRBV5-1	.	TRBJ2-7	12	.	CASSQEGYEQYF	TGCGCCAGCAGCCAGGAAGGCTACGAGCAGTACTTC
TRBV29-1	few	TRBJ2-1	15	TRBD2	CSVEVSSGSRGGQFF	TGCAGCGTTGAAGTATCCAGCGGGAGCCGCGGCGGGCAGTTCTTC
TRBV12-3/TRBV12-4	.	TRBJ2-5	13	.	CASSFSGEETQYF	TGTGCCAGCAGTTTTTCTGGGGAAGAGACCCAGTACTTC
TRBV7-2	many	TRBJ2-3	15	TRBD2	CASSTLARSTDTQYF	TGTGCCAGCAGCACACTAGCGAGGAGCACAGATACGCAGTATTTT
TRBV7-2	many	TRBJ2-7	16	TRBD2	CASSDGLAGGIYEQYF	TGTGCCAGCAGCGATGGACTAGCGGGAGGTATCTACGAGCAGTACTTC
TRBV7-2	.	TRBJ1-2	14	TRBD1	CASNRDRGTYGYTF	TGTGCCAGCAACAGGGACAGGGGAACGTATGGCTACACCTTC
TRBV6-2/TRBV6-3	few	TRBJ2-7	14	.	CASSLGPYIYEQYF	TGTGCCAGCAGTTTGGGGCCCTATATCTACGAGCAGTACTTC
TRBV7-8	few	TRBJ1-1	15	.	CASSLRGSMNTEAFF	TGTGCCAGCAGCTTAAGGGGCAGTATGAACACTGAAGCTTTCTTT
TRBV9	.	TRBJ2-7	15	TRBD1	CASSVGWGQSGEQYF	TGTGCCAGCAGCGTAGGTTGGGGACAGTCGGGAGAGCAGTACTTC
TRBV30	few	TRBJ2-3	14	.	CAWSGRRDTDTQYF	TGTGCCTGGAGTGGGAGACGGGACACAGATACGCAGTATTTT
TRBV13	many	TRBJ2-7	12	.	CASSLSGYEQYF	TGTGCCAGCAGCTTGTCAGGGTACGAGCAGTACTTC
TRBV7-2	few	TRBJ2-1	15	.	CASSAPGTSYNEQFF	TGTGCCAGCAGCGCACCCGGGACCAGCTACAATGAGCAGTTCTTC
TRBV7-9	.	TRBJ1-2	13	.	CASSAEQGGGYTF	TGTGCCAGCAGCGCAGAACAGGGCGGCGGCTACACCTTC
TRBV20-1	.	TRBJ2-7	14	TRBD2	CSASSAGVSYEQYF	TGCAGTGCAAGCTCTGCGGGGGTGTCCTACGAGCAGTACTTC
TRBV28	.	TRBJ2-3	16	.	CASIRLGSSRTDTQYF	TGTGCCAGCATTCGTCTGGGCTCCTCGCGCACAGATACGCAGTATTTT
TRBV29-1	.	TRBJ1-6	14	TRBD1	CSVREGQYNSPLHF	TGCAGCGTTCGGGAGGGACAGTATAATTCACCCCTCCACTTT
TRBV29-1	many	TRBJ1-2	12	.	CSGGPLLPGYTF	TGCAGCGGCGGGCCCCTCTTACCTGGCTACACCTTC
TRBV20-1	.	TRBJ2-2	13	.	CSARGSTSGELFF	TGCAGTGCTAGAGGGTCGACCTCCGGGGAGCTGTTTTTT
TRBV20-1	.	TRBJ1-1	16	TRBD1	CSARNPRQGGNTEAFF	TGCAGTGCTAGAAACCCCCGACAGGGGGGGAACACTGAAGCTTTCTTT
TRBV7-2	.	TRBJ2-7	19	TRBD2	CASSEAGTSVYSRPYEQYF	TGTGCCAGCAGCGAAGCCGGGACTAGCGTTTATAGTAGGCCCTACGAGCAGTACTTC
TRBV5-1	few	TRBJ2-5	15	.	CASSKSGTPGETQYF	TGCGCCAGCAGCAAATCCGGGACACCGGGAGAGACCCAGTACTTC
TRBV10-3	few	TRBJ2-7	13	.	CASQRSGDHEQYF	TGTGCCTCCCAGAGGTCAGGGGACCACGAGCAGTACTTC
TRBV5-1	.	TRBJ2-1	13	.	CASSLHGGNEQFF	TGCGCCAGCAGCTTGCACGGTGGGAATGAGCAGTTCTTC
TRBV30	.	TRBJ1-5	15	.	CAWSAGQNSNQPQHF	TGTGCCTGGAGTGCTGGACAGAATAGCAATCAGCCCCAGCATTTT
TRBV7-2	many	TRBJ2-5	15	TRBD1	CASSLVTGAQETQYF	TGTGCCAGCAGCTTAGTTACAGGGGCCCAAGAGACCCAGTACTTC
TRBV6-6	few	TRBJ1-6	17	TRBD1	CASSPPPGQHANSPLHF	TGTGCCAGCAGTCCCCCTCCGGGACAGCACGCTAATTCACCCCTCCACTTT
TRBV5-1	.	TRBJ2-7	15	.	CASSLDPDSSYEQYF	TGCGCCAGCAGCTTGGACCCCGATAGCTCCTACGAGCAGTACTTC
TRBV3-1	.	TRBJ2-3	16	.	CASSPTAGAFTDTQYF	TGTGCCAGCAGCCCCACGGCAGGGGCTTTCACAGATACGCAGTATTTT
TRBV7-9	many	TRBJ1-5	15	TRBD1	CASSLEGGGRQPQHF	TGTGCCAGCAGCTTAGAAGGGGGCGGGAGGCAGCCCCAGCATTTT
TRBV7-2	few	TRBJ2-3	15	TRBD2	CASGLTSGSADTQYF	TGTGCCAGCGGTCTTACTAGCGGGAGTGCAGATACGCAGTATTTT
TRBV4-1	many	TRBJ1-3	19	.	CASSFAHGIPSVWGNTIYF	TGCGCCAGCAGCTTCGCCCATGGTATACCTTCAGTCTGGGGAAACACCATATATTTT
TRBV6-2/TRBV6-3	many	TRBJ2-1	17	TRBD1	CASSYSPGQGERLEQFF	TGTGCCAGCAGTTACTCACCCGGACAGGGGGAAAGGTTGGAGCAGTTCTTC
TRBV28	few	TRBJ1-5	14	.	CASSFSGRNQPQHF	TGTGCCAGCAGTTTTTCAGGGAGAAATCAGCCCCAGCATTTT
TRBV14	few	TRBJ2-2	16	.	CASSQLAEANTGELFF	TGTGCCAGCAGCCAGCTAGCAGAAGCGAACACCGGGGAGCTGTTTTTT
TRBV7-6	.	TRBJ2-3	16	.	CASSLDQGRGTDTQYF	TGTGCCAGCAGCTTGGATCAGGGAAGAGGCACAGATACGCAGTATTTT
TRBV10-1	many	TRBJ2-7	12	.	CASSELTSEQYF	TGCGCCAGCAGTGAGTTGACTAGCGAGCAGTACTTC
TRBV20-1	.	TRBJ2-1	15	TRBD2	CSARDVSGGSDEQFF	TGCAGTGCTAGAGACGTCAGCGGGGGCTCCGATGAGCAGTTCTTC
TRBV12-3/TRBV12-4	.	TRBJ2-1	16	TRBD1	CASSHTGTGGFNEQFF	TGTGCCAGCAGTCATACCGGGACAGGGGGCTTCAATGAGCAGTTCTTC
TRBV7-3	.	TRBJ2-4	16	.	CASSLSGPGDQNIQYF	TGTGCCAGCAGCTTATCCGGCCCAGGGGATCAAAACATTCAGTACTTC
TRBV2	many	TRBJ2-2	12	.	CASRVAAGELFF	TGTGCCAGCAGAGTAGCGGCCGGGGAGCTGTTTTTT
TRBV20-1	few	TRBJ1-1	14	.	CSARALVGGTEAFF	TGCAGTGCTAGAGCCCTCGTGGGAGGCACTGAAGCTTTCTTT
TRBV9	few	TRBJ2-1	16	TRBD2	CASSVGLAGDPSEQFF	TGTGCCAGCAGCGTAGGGCTAGCGGGAGACCCTTCTGAGCAGTTCTTC
TRBV7-9	many	TRBJ2-2	17	TRBD1	CASSFGSGQGKAGELFF	TGTGCCAGCAGCTTCGGATCGGGACAGGGGAAGGCCGGGGAGCTGTTTTTT
TRBV12-3/TRBV12-4	few	TRBJ1-5	14	.	CASSLTSSNQPQHF	TGTGCCAGCAGTTTAACGAGTAGCAATCAGCCCCAGCATTTT
TRBV4-1	many	TRBJ2-2	13	.	CASSPPNTGELFF	TGCGCCAGCAGCCCTCCGAACACCGGGGAGCTGTTTTTT